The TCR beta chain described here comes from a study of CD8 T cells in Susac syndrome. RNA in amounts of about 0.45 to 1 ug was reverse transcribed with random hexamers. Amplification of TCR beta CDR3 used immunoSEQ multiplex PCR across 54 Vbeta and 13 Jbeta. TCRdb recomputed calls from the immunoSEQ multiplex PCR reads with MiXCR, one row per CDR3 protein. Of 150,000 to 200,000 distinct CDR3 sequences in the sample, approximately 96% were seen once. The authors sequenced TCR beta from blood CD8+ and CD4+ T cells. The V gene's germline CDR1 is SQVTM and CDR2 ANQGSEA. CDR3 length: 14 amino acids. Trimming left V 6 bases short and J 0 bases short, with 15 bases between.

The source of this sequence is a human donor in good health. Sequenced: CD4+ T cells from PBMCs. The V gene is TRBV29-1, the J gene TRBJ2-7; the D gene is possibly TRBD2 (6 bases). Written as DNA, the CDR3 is TGCAGCGTCTTACCGGGACTCAGCTCCTACGAGCAGTACTTC. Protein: CSVLPGLSSYEQYF.